One sample yielded the 21 T cell receptor beta chains listed below, sequenced in a study of blood T cells in healthy people across ages. Then a second PCR, running roughly 6 to 11 cycles, was carried out with a sample-barcoded 5' primer and a J-beta primer mix. TCRdb itself ran the 5' RACE reads through MiXCR, one entry per CDR3 protein. This table holds fewer than 800,000 distinct CDR3 sequences, roughly 25% found once. The same specimen was also included in a second study, on T cells of mothers and their children.

The specimen was blood. The receptors here all came from a boy between 10 and 17 years old in good health.

The genes are TRBV20-1 and TRBJ2-1, with D perhaps matching TRBD1 (5 bases). Germline V gene lookup returns CDR1 DFQATT and CDR2 SNEGSKA (reference sequence). The V end lost 5 bases, the J end lost 8 bases, and 16 bases lay between the germline ends. The CDR3 runs 13 residues. The CDR3 protein is CSASQGAGYEQFF. CDR3 nucleotide sequence: TGCAGTGCTTCCCAAGGGGCTGGTTATGAGCAGTTCTTC.

V is TRBV28 and J is TRBJ2-1; 10 bases map to TRBD2. Germline-derived CDR1 and CDR2 are MDHEN and SYDVKM. This CDR3 is built from 19 residues. The junction had 14 bases not matched to a gene; V was cut back by 2 bases and J by 4 bases. The CDR3 DNA reads TGTGCCAGCAGTTTACCCCCTCGGACTAGCGGATCTTTATACAATGAGCAGTTCTTC. Encoded protein: CASSLPPRTSGSLYNEQFF.

This clonotype was detected only a few times. The V call is TRBV9, the J call TRBJ2-1; 7 positions match TRBD2. Near its end, the DNA agrees better with TRBJ2-5, so the J call may be wrong. Germline-derived CDR1 and CDR2 are SGDLS and YYNGEE. CDR3 length: 14 amino acids. Written as DNA, the CDR3 is TGTGCCAGCAGCGTAGGCGGGGGTAGGGAGACCCAGTACTTC. Protein: CASSVGGGRETQYF.

J is TRBJ2-7 and V is TRBV20-1; D gene ambiguous. V lost 5 bases and J 4 bases, leaving 9 bases between the germline ends. CDR3 length: 11 amino acids. Germline CDR1 is DFQATT and CDR2 is SNEGSKA (reference sequence). The CDR3 coding sequence is TGCAGTGCTCAGGACCAATACGAGCAGTACTTC. It codes for CSAQDQYEQYF.

This clonotype was detected a few times. The rearrangement uses TRBV10-3 and TRBJ2-5; 8 bases align to TRBD1. The CDR3 consists of 13 residues. CDR1 is ENHRY and CDR2 is SYGVKD in the germline V gene. The junction had 3 bases not matched to a gene; V was cut back by 4 bases and J by 5 bases. This CDR3 reads CAISGGQEETQYF. The CDR3 DNA reads TGTGCCATCAGTGGGGGACAGGAGGAGACCCAGTACTTC.

This chain links TRBV24-1 with TRBJ2-1; no reliable D call. The CDR3 runs to 18 residues. Germline CDR1 KGHDR, CDR2 SFDVKD. Deletions cut 1 base from V and 0 bases from J, with 15 bases between. The CDR3 region has the DNA TGTGCCACCAGTGATTTTTTAGGGCAGAATGGCTCCTACAATGAGCAGTTCTTC. It yields the protein CATSDFLGQNGSYNEQFF.

A few counts support this clonotype. The V call is TRBV20-1, the J call TRBJ1-1; maybe TRBD1 (6 bases). Trimming removed 5 bases at V and 3 bases at J, with 13 bases between. The CDR3 is made up of 13 amino acids. The germline V gene has CDR1 DFQATT and CDR2 SNEGSKA (reference sequence). CDR3 amino acids: CSAAGVLDTEAFF. CDR3 nucleotide sequence: TGCAGTGCTGCAGGGGTTCTGGACACTGAAGCTTTCTTT.

The chain employs TRBV5-5 and TRBJ2-5, with D tentatively TRBD1 (6 bases). The J call may be wrong; the DNA end is better matched by TRBJ2-1. CDR1 is SGHKS, CDR2 YYEKEE, per germline (reference sequence). The CDR3 sequence is 14 residues long. The CDR3 DNA sequence: TGTGCCAGCATCGCACAGGGTCCTTACAATGAGCAGTTCTTC. This translates into CASIAQGPYNEQFF.

There are a few counts of this clonotype. The chain links TRBV7-8 to TRBJ2-5; possibly TRBD2 for D (6 bases). The DNA end is a closer match to TRBJ2-7, so the J assignment may be wrong. Germline-derived CDR1 and CDR2 are SGHVS and FQNEAQ. The CDR3 extends over 14 amino acids. CDR3 DNA sequence: TGTGCCAGCAGCTTATCCCCGGGGGTCTACGAGCAGTACTTC. Translating it yields CASSLSPGVYEQYF.

This chain connects TRBV7-9 to TRBJ2-1; no definite D call. The CDR3 contains 16 residues. V lost 5 bases and J 2 bases, leaving 16 bases between the germline ends. CDR1 and CDR2 from the germline V gene are SEHNR and FQNEAQ (reference sequence). CDR3 sequence (DNA): TGTGCCAGCAGCCCCAAAGTGGCGCAGGCCTACAATGAGCAGTTCTTC. Its protein product is CASSPKVAQAYNEQFF.

This clonotype showed up just once. The CDR3 loop reads CAITERGYYTF. CDR3 DNA sequence: TGTGCCATCACCGAGCGGGGGTACTACACCTTC. The chain employs TRBV10-3 and TRBJ1-2; TRBD1 might be the D (5 bases). The V gene lost 7 bases and the J gene lost 10 bases, with 13 bases spanning the gap. The V gene's germline CDR1 is ENHRY and CDR2 SYGVKD. The CDR3 has 11 amino acids.

On this clonotype itself: A read error may produce the germline difference seen at one junction end. This sequence joins TRBV14 and TRBJ2-3; D gene unclear. The J call is uncertain, as TRBJ1-5 better fits the DNA end. The CDR3 extends over 14 amino acids. Germline V gene sequence: CDR1 SGHDN, CDR2 FVKESK. Here the CDR3 DNA reads TGTGCCGGCAGTTACGACCTGTACACAGATACGCAGCATTTT. The encoded protein is CAGSYDLYTDTQHF.

This clonotype occurred a few times. This rearrangement joins TRBV5-1 to TRBJ1-1; possible D gene TRBD1, 5 bases. CDR3 length: 16 residues. Germline V lookup: CDR1 SGHRS, CDR2 YFSETQ. V shed 0 bases and J shed 4 bases, with 16 bases lying between them. CDR3 in amino acids: CASSLEGPLQGTEAFF. The CDR3 DNA reads as TGCGCCAGCAGCTTGGAGGGTCCACTCCAGGGCACTGAAGCTTTCTTT.

This chain uses TRBV7-6 with TRBJ2-5, with 10 nucleotides matching TRBD2. Trimming at V came to 5 bases and at J to 1 base, leaving 10 bases not matched to a gene. The CDR3 has 17 residues. The germline gives CDR1 SGHVS, CDR2 FNYEAQ. The CDR3 region is CASSPTLAGECQETQYF. CDR3 bases: TGTGCCAGCAGCCCAACCCTAGCGGGAGAGTGCCAAGAGACCCAGTACTTC. Full variable domain (remainder filled in from reference TRBV7-6 and TRBJ2-5): GAGVSQSPRYKVTKRGQDVALRCDPISGHVSLYWYRQALGQGPEFLTYFNYEAQQDKSGLPNDRFSAERPEGSISTLTIQRTEQRDSAMYRCASSPTLAGECQETQYFGPGTRLLVL.

V gene TRBV20-1 combines with J gene TRBJ2-7, with TRBD2 matching 10 bases. Trimming cost V 6 bases and J 4 bases; bases outside gene matches: 9. CDR1 and CDR2 (germline): DFQATT, SNEGSKA (reference sequence). This CDR3 comprises 14 residues. The CDR3 sequence is CSALERGGPYEQYF. The CDR3, as DNA: TGCAGTGCCCTAGAGCGGGGGGGCCCTTACGAGCAGTACTTC.

The V and J genes are TRBV20-1 and TRBJ2-1; the D call may be TRBD1 or TRBD2 (5 bases each). The CDR3 spans 14 residues. Per germline, CDR1 DFQATT and CDR2 SNEGSKA (reference sequence). Trimming left V 3 bases short and J 2 bases short, with 11 bases between. CDR3 amino acids: CSASEGFTYNEQFF. Here the CDR3 DNA reads TGCAGTGCTAGTGAGGGGTTTACCTACAATGAGCAGTTCTTC.

This clonotype was observed a few times. This chain's CDR3 is CSVEEVDKEHEQYF. In DNA, the CDR3 is TGCAGCGTTGAAGAGGTGGACAAGGAGCACGAGCAGTACTTC. This chain links TRBV29-1 with TRBJ2-7; D may be TRBD1 (5 bases). Trimming stripped 0 bases from V and 5 bases from J, with 14 bases between. The germline CDR1 and CDR2 sequences are SQVTM and ANQGSEA. This CDR3 is built from 14 residues.

This sequence joins TRBV7-8 and TRBJ2-7; either TRBD1 or TRBD2 may fit D (5 bases each). The CDR3 has 14 amino acids. The V gene's germline CDR1 is SGHVS and CDR2 FQNEAQ. With 1 base removed from V and 5 bases from J, the gap between germline ends came to 12 bases. The CDR3 protein is CASSLVGVGDEQYF. CDR3 coding DNA: TGTGCCAGCAGCTTAGTCGGGGTGGGGGACGAGCAGTACTTC.

V gene TRBV7-6 combines with J gene TRBJ2-7, with TRBD2 identical over 11 bases. The V segment lost 4 bases and the J segment 1 base; nucleotides outside the gene matches: 6. Germline lookup yields CDR1 SGHVS and CDR2 FNYEAQ. CDR3 length: 16 residues. CDR3 nucleotide sequence: TGTGCCAGCAGCTCCTCGACTAGCGGGACTTCCTACGAGCAGTACTTC. Its translation: CASSSSTSGTSYEQYF.

The sample holds a few counts of this clonotype. The rearrangement uses TRBV5-6 and TRBJ2-7; unclear D gene. Deletions cut 5 bases from V and 0 bases from J, with 15 bases between. The germline gives CDR1 SGHDT, CDR2 YYEEEE. CDR3 length: 15 residues. CDR3 bases: TGTGCCAGCAGACGGACCGCTCTGAGCTCCTACGAGCAGTACTTC. Its translation is CASRRTALSSYEQYF. Full variable domain (outside the CDR3, taken from reference TRBV5-6 and TRBJ2-7): DAGVTQSPTHLIKTRGQQVTLRCSPKSGHDTVSWYQQALGQGPQFIFQYYEEEERQRGNFPDRFSGHQFPNYSSELNVNALLLGDSALYLCASRRTALSSYEQYFGPGTRLTVT.

This clonotype was seen a few times. The chain recombines TRBV18 with TRBJ2-2; D call uncertain. Germline V lookup: CDR1 KGHSH, CDR2 LQKENI. The CDR3 spans 15 residues. V lost 7 bases, J lost 1 base, and 13 bases lay in between. The CDR3: CASCRPTENTGELFF. The CDR3 nucleotides read TGTGCCAGCTGCCGTCCGACGGAGAACACCGGGGAGCTGTTTTTT.